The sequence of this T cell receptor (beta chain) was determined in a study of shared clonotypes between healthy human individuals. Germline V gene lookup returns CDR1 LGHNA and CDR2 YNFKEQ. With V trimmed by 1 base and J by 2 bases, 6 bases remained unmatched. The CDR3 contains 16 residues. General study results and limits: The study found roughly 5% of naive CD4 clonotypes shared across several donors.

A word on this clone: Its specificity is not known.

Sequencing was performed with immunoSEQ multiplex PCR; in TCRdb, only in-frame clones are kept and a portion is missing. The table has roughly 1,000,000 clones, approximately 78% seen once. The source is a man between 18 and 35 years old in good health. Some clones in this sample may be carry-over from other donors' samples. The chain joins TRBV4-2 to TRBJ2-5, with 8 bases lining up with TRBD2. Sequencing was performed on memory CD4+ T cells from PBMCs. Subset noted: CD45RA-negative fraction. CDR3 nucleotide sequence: TGTGCCAGCAGCCAAGTGGACGGGAGGGATCAAGAGACCCAGTACTTC. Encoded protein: CASSQVDGRDQETQYF.